The 13 T cell receptor beta chains below all came from one sample that was sequenced in a study of cytomegalovirus exposure and HLA in healthy donors. 13 Jbeta primers and 60 Vbeta primers were used for the PCR. Repertoires were generated with immunoSEQ multiplex PCR, while TCRdb's copy carries only in-frame clones and drops some. The sample has approximately 190,000 clones; about 80% are singletons. The material sequenced was PBMCs. The origin of the receptors is a woman in her forties or fifties in good health and CMV-seropositive.

The V gene is TRBV30, the J gene TRBJ1-6; weak D call: TRBD1 (5 bases). Germline V gives CDR1 GTSNPN, CDR2 SVGIG (reference sequence). This CDR3 is built from 14 residues. Trimming took off 1 base at V and 9 bases at J, with 13 bases between the two ends. Here the CDR3 DNA reads TGTGCCTGGAGTGAAGAAGGGGCGCGTTCACCCCTCCACTTT. Amino acid sequence: CAWSEEGARSPLHF.

This chain links TRBV6-5 with TRBJ1-5, with D perhaps TRBD1 (6 bases). This CDR3 is 15 amino acids long. Trimming took off 5 bases at V and 3 bases at J, with 14 bases between the two ends. Per germline, CDR1 MNHEY and CDR2 SVGAGI. CDR3 coding DNA: TGTGCCAGCAGTCTAGGGGGGGAAAACAATCAGCCCCAGCATTTT. Its protein product is CASSLGGENNQPQHF.

In its sample, this clone was seen once. J is TRBJ1-3 and V is TRBV7-2; D unclear. Germline assignment: CDR1 SGHTA and CDR2 FQGNSA. CDR3 size: 13 residues. V was pared by 3 bases and J by 4 bases, with 7 bases between. CDR3 in amino acids: CASSFGGGNTIYF. DNA for the CDR3: TGTGCCAGCAGCTTCGGCGGGGGAAACACCATATATTTT.

This chain uses TRBV4-2 with TRBJ2-5, with 8 bases fitting TRBD2. This CDR3 is built from 18 residues. Looked up from germline, CDR1 is LGHNA and CDR2 is YNFKEQ. The V gene end was trimmed by 0 bases and the J gene end by 7 bases; junction bases not matched to a gene: 16. CDR3 sequence reads: CASSQDFGAGGSSGTQYF. DNA of the CDR3: TGTGCCAGCAGCCAAGATTTCGGGGCGGGGGGTTCCTCGGGGACCCAGTACTTC.

A single count supports this clone. The chain joins TRBV6-1 to TRBJ2-5, with D unresolved. V was shortened by 2 bases and J by 13 bases, with 23 bases between the two germline ends. Germline V gives CDR1 MNHNS, CDR2 SASEGT. The CDR3 has 15 residues. The CDR3 nucleotides read TGTGCCAGCAGTGAAATAAGCTTTGGGTTTTATGCTAGGTACTTC. It is translated as CASSEISFGFYARYF.

The chain combines TRBV6-6 with TRBJ1-2, with a weak D call TRBD1 (6 bases). With 2 bases removed from V and 1 base from J, the gap between germline ends came to 11 bases. This CDR3 comprises 15 residues. Germline CDR1 is MNHNY and CDR2 is SVGAGI (reference sequence). Here the CDR3 reads CASSYRQEYNYGYTF. CDR3 coding DNA: TGTGCCAGCAGTTACCGACAGGAGTATAACTATGGCTACACCTTC.

This chain uses TRBV15 with TRBJ2-2; TRBD2 agrees at 10 bases. With 0 bases clipped from V and 6 bases from J, the junction kept 7 bases outside the gene matches. CDR3 length: 17 amino acids. Germline V gives CDR1 LNHNV, CDR2 YYDKDF (reference sequence). This CDR3 is CATSRDGSGGASGELFF. CDR3 in DNA: TGTGCCACCAGCAGAGATGGCAGCGGGGGGGCCTCCGGGGAGCTGTTTTTT.

Points on this clone: This specimen includes other DNA sequences encoding the same CDR3. The chain couples TRBV9 to TRBJ1-1, with D possibly matching TRBD1 (5 bases). Germline V CDR1 and CDR2: SGDLS, YYNGEE. This CDR3 comprises 14 residues. Trimming pared 0 bases from V and 2 bases from J, leaving 8 bases between. The CDR3 protein is CASSVGTGNTEAFF. Written as DNA, the CDR3 is TGTGCCAGCAGCGTAGGTACAGGAAACACTGAAGCTTTCTTT. The full variable domain, completed using reference TRBV9 and TRBJ1-1, is DSGVTQTPKHLITATGQRVTLRCSPRSGDLSVYWYQQSLDQGLQFLIQYYNGEERAKGNILERFSAQQFPDLHSELNLSSLELGDSALYFCASSVGTGNTEAFFGQGTRLTVV.

The rearrangement links TRBV18 to TRBJ2-5; the match to TRBD1 covers 7 bases. V dropped 2 bases and J dropped 5; count of bases not matched to a gene: 8. The germline V gene has CDR1 KGHSH and CDR2 LQKENI. This CDR3 contains 15 residues. CDR3 coding DNA: TGTGCCAGCTCACCAGAAGGGGGCATTCGGGAGACCCAGTACTTC. Translation: CASSPEGGIRETQYF.

The V gene is TRBV19, the J gene TRBJ2-1, with D possibly TRBD2 on 7 matching bases. Germline lookup yields CDR1 LNHDA and CDR2 SQIVND (reference sequence). The CDR3 runs 15 residues. Trimming stripped 5 bases from V and 7 bases from J, with 18 bases between. The CDR3 here is CASSGGGGAGNEQFF. CDR3 bases: TGTGCCAGTAGTGGAGGTGGGGGGGCCGGGAATGAGCAGTTCTTC. The variable domain in full, with the rest retrieved from reference TRBV19 and TRBJ2-1, is DGGITQSPKYLFRKEGQNVTLSCEQNLNHDAMYWYRQDPGQGLRLIYYSQIVNDFQKGDIAEGYSVSREKKESFPLTVTSAQKNPTAFYLCASSGGGGAGNEQFFGPGTRLTVL.

This chain links TRBV2 with TRBJ1-1; 7 positions agree with TRBD1. This CDR3 has 14 amino acids. Germline CDR1 SNHLY, CDR2 FYNNEI. With V trimmed by 4 bases and J by 0 bases, 2 bases remained unmatched. The CDR3 reads CASSGQGMNTEAFF. CDR3 DNA sequence: TGTGCCAGCAGTGGACAGGGCATGAACACTGAAGCTTTCTTT. Together with reference TRBV2 and TRBJ1-1, the CDR3 gives the full variable domain: EPEVTQTPSHQVTQMGQEVILRCVPISNHLYFYWYRQILGQKVEFLVSFYNNEISEKSEIFDDQFSVERPDGSNFTLKIRSTKLEDSAMYFCASSGQGMNTEAFFGQGTRLTVV.

The chain is built from TRBV5-6 and TRBJ2-7, with TRBD1 identical over 10 bases. Germline lookup yields CDR1 SGHDT and CDR2 YYEEEE. Trimming cost V 0 bases and J 7 bases; bases outside gene matches: 7. The CDR3 runs to 15 residues. The CDR3: CASSLAGTGAREQYF. DNA for the CDR3: TGTGCCAGCAGCTTGGCGGGGACAGGGGCTCGAGAGCAGTACTTC. Supplemented by reference TRBV5-6 and TRBJ2-7, the full variable domain reads DAGVTQSPTHLIKTRGQQVTLRCSPKSGHDTVSWYQQALGQGPQFIFQYYEEEERQRGNFPDRFSGHQFPNYSSELNVNALLLGDSALYLCASSLAGTGAREQYFGPGTRLTVT.

The J gene is TRBJ2-1, the V gene TRBV19; 8 bases are a match to TRBD2. The CDR3 is made up of 15 amino acids. With 6 bases clipped from V and 5 bases from J, the junction kept 9 bases outside the gene matches. Germline CDR1 reads LNHDA; CDR2 reads SQIVND (reference sequence). CDR3 nucleotide sequence: TGTGCCAGTAGGTCGACTAGCGTAGTCCACAATGAGCAGTTCTTC. Residues: CASRSTSVVHNEQFF.